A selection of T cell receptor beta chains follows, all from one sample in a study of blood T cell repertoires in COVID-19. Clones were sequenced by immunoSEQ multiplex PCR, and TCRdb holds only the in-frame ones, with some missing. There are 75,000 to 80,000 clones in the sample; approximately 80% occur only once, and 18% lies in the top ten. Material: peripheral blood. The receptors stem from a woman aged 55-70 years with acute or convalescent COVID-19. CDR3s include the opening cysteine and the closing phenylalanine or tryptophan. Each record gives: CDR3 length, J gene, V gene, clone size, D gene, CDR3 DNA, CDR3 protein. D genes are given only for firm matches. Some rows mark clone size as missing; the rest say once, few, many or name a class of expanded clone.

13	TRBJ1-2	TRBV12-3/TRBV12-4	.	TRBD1	TGTGCCAGCCGCAAAGGACAGGGTAGGGGCTACACCTTC	CASRKGQGRGYTF
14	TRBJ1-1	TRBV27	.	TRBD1	TGTGCCAGCAGTTTCAGGGGGGCGAACACTGAAGCTTTCTTT	CASSFRGANTEAFF
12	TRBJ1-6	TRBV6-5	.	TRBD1	TGTGCCAGCCGGGACAGTAATTCACCCCTCCACTTT	CASRDSNSPLHF
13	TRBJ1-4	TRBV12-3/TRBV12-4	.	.	TGTGCCAGCAGTCCCGGGACACCTGAAAAACTGTTTTTT	CASSPGTPEKLFF
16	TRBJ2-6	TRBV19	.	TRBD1	TGTGCCAGTTCGAGGGACAGCTCCTCTGGGGCCAACGTCCTGACTTTC	CASSRDSSSGANVLTF
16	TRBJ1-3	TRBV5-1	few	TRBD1	TGCGCCAGCAGCTTGGGGGACAGGGGGAACGGAAACACCATATATTTT	CASSLGDRGNGNTIYF
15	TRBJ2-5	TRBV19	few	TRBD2	TGTGCCAGTAGTATATACACTAGCGGCCAAGAGACCCAGTACTTC	CASSIYTSGQETQYF
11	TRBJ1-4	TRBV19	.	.	TGTGCCAGTAACTATAATGAAAAACTGTTTTTT	CASNYNEKLFF
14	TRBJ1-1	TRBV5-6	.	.	TGTGCCAGCAGCACCGAGGGACTAATAACTGAAGCTTTCTTT	CASSTEGLITEAFF
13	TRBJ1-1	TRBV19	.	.	TGTGCCACAGACACAGGGACGAACACTGAAGCTTTCTTT	CATDTGTNTEAFF
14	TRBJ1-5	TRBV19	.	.	TGTGCCAGTAGTACTAGACAGACGGCCCAGCCCCAGCATTTT	CASSTRQTAQPQHF
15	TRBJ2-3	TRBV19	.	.	TGTGCCAGTAGTATAGGTCGGGGAGCAGGAGATACGCAGTATTTT	CASSIGRGAGDTQYF
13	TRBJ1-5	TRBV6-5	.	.	TGTGCCAGCAGTCAATCAGGGATAAGCCCCCAGCATTTT	CASSQSGISPQHF
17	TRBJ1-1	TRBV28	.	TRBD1	TGTGCCAGCAGTTTCGTCGGCAGGGGGCTAATGAACACTGAAGCTTTCTTT	CASSFVGRGLMNTEAFF
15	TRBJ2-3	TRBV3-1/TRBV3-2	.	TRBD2	TGTGCCAGCAGCCAAGATTTAGCGGGGATGGATACGCAGTATTTT	CASSQDLAGMDTQYF
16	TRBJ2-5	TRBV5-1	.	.	TGCGCCAGCAGCTTGGCTTTAACAGGGATCGGAGAGACCCAGTACTTC	CASSLALTGIGETQYF
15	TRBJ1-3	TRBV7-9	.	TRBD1	TGTGCCACTTACAGGACAGGGGAGTGGGGAAACACCATATATTTT	CATYRTGEWGNTIYF
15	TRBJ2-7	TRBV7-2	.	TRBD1	TGTGCCAGCAGCTTACAATGGGGACAGGGGGTCGAGCAGTACTTC	CASSLQWGQGVEQYF
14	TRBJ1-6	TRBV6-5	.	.	TGTGCCAGCAGTTACTCGCGGGTAAATTCACCCCTCCACTTT	CASSYSRVNSPLHF
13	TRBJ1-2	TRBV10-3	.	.	TGTGCCACCCGACCACTAGCTAACTATGGCTACACCTTC	CATRPLANYGYTF
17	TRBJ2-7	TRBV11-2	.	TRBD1	TGTGCCAGCAGCTCGCTTAGGGGGGACAGGGGGCACTACGAGCAGTACTTC	CASSSLRGDRGHYEQYF
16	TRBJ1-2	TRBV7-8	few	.	TGTGCCAGCAGCTTAGGAGTGAGGGTGTCTAACTATGGCTACACCTTC	CASSLGVRVSNYGYTF
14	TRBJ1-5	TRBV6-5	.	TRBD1	TGTGCCAGCAAAACGGGACAGACAAATCAGCCCCAGCATTTT	CASKTGQTNQPQHF
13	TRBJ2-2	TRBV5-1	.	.	TGCGCCAGCAGCGTCGGACAAGACGGGGAGCTGTTTTTT	CASSVGQDGELFF